This TCR beta chain is drawn from a study of blood T cell repertoires in COVID-19. CDR1 is MDHEN, CDR2 SYDVKM, per germline. Trimming shortened V by 7 bases and J by 1 base, and 16 bases separated the two germline ends. CDR3 length equals 15 residues. Allocation to cohorts depended on clinical history reported by the participants. In the original processing: Cell counts per sample came from amplifying reference gene primers. Generated by immunoSEQ multiplex PCR, the TCRdb table keeps only in-frame clones and is missing some. V and J calls and clone size are given by that table; D and trimming were obtained from the DNA. The repertoire has 230,000 or so clones, about 80% of them found once; the top ten carry around 3.6%.

The receptor comes from a man aged 50-60 years who had recovered from COVID-19. The rearrangement links TRBV28 to TRBJ1-1; D unresolved. Sequencing was performed on PBMCs or T cells enriched from blood (not recorded which). The CDR3 sequence: CASITGRYGNTEAFF. The DNA for the CDR3 is TGTGCCAGCATCACTGGTCGCTACGGGAACACTGAAGCTTTCTTT.